Included here is one TCR beta chain sequence, with context. Its antigen is as yet unknown. Other DNA sequences in the sample encode the same CDR3. Deletions cut 7 bases from V and 2 bases from J, with 13 bases between. The germline gives CDR1 MNHEY, CDR2 SVGAGI. This CDR3 is 14 amino acids long. Assay used: immunoSEQ multiplex PCR; TCRdb lists only in-frame clones, some missing. The top ten hold about 0.75% of the sample, which has nearly 110,000 clones, about nine tenths seen once. The sample is drawn from a study of graft-versus-host responses after intestinal transplantation. Across the study: Grafts were multivisceral, liver-intestinal, or isolated intestinal. Anti-thymocyte globulin served as induction for all recipients, who then took tacrolimus and steroids for three to four years.

J is TRBJ2-3 and V is TRBV6-5; possibly TRBD1 for D (6 bases). The receptor was derived from a human donor who was the organ donor for an intestinal transplant. The source material was unstimulated CD4+ T cells sorted from spleen or lymph node cells, sampled before transplant. The CDR3 is CASTLQGSTDTQYF. The CDR3 DNA sequence: TGTGCCAGCACCCTACAGGGATCCACAGATACGCAGTATTTT.